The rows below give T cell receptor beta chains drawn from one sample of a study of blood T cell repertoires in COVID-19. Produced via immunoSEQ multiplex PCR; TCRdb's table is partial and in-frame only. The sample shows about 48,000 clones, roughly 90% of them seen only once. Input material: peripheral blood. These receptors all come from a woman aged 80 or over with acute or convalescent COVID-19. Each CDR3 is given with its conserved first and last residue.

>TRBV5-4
CASSMIRAGTGELFF
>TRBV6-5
CASSSPGLAADTQYF
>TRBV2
CASSERLHDQPQHF
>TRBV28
CASSQEYQETQYF
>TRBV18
CASSPTGTSAPDTQYF
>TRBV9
CASSVGSGGDNEQFF
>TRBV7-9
CASSPAGGDGYTF
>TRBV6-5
CASTGQGSTYEQYF
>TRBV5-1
CASSLEPPGSRFF
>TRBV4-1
CASSRLQGYNEQFF
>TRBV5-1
CASRQGARTNEKLFF
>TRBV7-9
CASSLVSVLYGYTF
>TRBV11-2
CASSLLGRGTKNIQYF
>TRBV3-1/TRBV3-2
CASSRRAGGQETQYF
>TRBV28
CASTPPGLAARRDTQYF
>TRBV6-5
CASSYLWGGNSYEQYF
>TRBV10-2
CASRGGRDSANEQFF
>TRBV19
CASSTPGQLRETQYF
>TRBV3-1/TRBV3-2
CASSQVSAATQYF
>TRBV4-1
CASSQGVGARQGVGGYTF
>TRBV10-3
CAISESGAIGELFF
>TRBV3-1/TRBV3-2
CASSQLDRGLSYTF
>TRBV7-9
CASSLGGDAGDTQYF
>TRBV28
CASSPPDRGTYGYTF
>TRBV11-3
CASRRGVGPAEAFF
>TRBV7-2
CASSLKEYYGYTF
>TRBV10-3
CAISESLAGAYEQYF
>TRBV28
CASSLSAGWVEQFF
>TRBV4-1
CASSQDLLAYGTQYF
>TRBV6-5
CASISHPDTEAFF
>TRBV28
CASSPPRTGEQFF
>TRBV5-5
CASSLAVTSVADTQYF
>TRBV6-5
CASIAGTSGTNEQFF
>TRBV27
CASRLQGVYNQPQHF
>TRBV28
CASSPPRGGETQYF
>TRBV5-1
CASSAGILGEQYF
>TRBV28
CASSSGGSNQPQHF
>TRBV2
CASSGEDTEAFF
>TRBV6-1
CASSEAGHQETQYF
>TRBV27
CASSPGQGPYGYTF
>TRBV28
CASSLGPAGGRSGNTIYF
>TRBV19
CARGQRGRLYAKNIQYF